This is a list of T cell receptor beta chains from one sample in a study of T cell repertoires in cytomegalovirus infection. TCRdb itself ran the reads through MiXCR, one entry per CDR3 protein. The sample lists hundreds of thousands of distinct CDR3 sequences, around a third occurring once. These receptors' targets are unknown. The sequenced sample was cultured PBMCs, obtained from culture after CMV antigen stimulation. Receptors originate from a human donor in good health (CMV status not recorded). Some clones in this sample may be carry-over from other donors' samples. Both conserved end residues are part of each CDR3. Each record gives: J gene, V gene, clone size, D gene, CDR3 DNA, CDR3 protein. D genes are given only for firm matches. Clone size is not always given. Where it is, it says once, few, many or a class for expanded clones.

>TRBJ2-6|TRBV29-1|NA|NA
TGCAGCGTTGAACGCCTTGGGGCCAACGTCCTGACTTTC
CSVERLGANVLTF
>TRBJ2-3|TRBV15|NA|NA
TGTGCCACCAGCTCCCACAGACCAGATACGCAGTATTTT
CATSSHRPDTQYF
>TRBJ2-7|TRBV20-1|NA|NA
TGCAGTGCTAGAAAAAGGACTGGCTCCTACGAGCAGTACTTC
CSARKRTGSYEQYF
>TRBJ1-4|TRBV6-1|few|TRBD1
TGTGCCAGCCTAGCATGGGACAGAAAAATTAATGAAAAACTGTTTTTT
CASLAWDRKINEKLFF
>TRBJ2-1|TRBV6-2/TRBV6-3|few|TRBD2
TGTGCCAGCAGTTACTCGCGGGGGAGCTCCTACAATGAGCAGTTCTTC
CASSYSRGSSYNEQFF
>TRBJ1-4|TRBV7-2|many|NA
TGTGCCAGCAGCTTTTCGGGACACAGTAATGAAAAACTGTTTTTT
CASSFSGHSNEKLFF
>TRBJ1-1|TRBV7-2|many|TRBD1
TGTGCCAGCAGCCTCGGACAGGCCTACACTGAAGCTTTCTTT
CASSLGQAYTEAFF
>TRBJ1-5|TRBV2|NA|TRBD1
TGTGCCAGCAGTGAAGTAACAGGGGATCAGCCCCAGCATTTT
CASSEVTGDQPQHF
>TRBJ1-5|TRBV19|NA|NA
TGTGCCAGTAGTATGGGGGGCTATCAGCCCCAGCATTTT
CASSMGGYQPQHF
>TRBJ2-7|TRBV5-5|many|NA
TGTGCCAGCAGCTTGGCCTTCCACGAGCAGTACTTC
CASSLAFHEQYF
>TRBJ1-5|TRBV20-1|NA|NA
TGCAGTGCTAGAGATCGATACTGGCCTGGTAATCAGCCCCAGCATTTT
CSARDRYWPGNQPQHF
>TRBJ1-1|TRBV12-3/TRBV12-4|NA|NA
TGTGCCAGCAGTTTCGGACGGTATGAAGCTTTCTTT
CASSFGRYEAFF
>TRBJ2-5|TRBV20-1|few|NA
TGCAGTGCTAGAGAATCTAGACAGATCCAAGAGACCCAGTACTTC
CSARESRQIQETQYF
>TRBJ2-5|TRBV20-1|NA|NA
TGCAGTGCTAGGGGGGGGCTTCTAGAGACCCAGTACTTC
CSARGGLLETQYF
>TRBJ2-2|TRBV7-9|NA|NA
TGTGCCAGCGTGGCAGGGACGAACACCGGGGAGCTGTTTTTT
CASVAGTNTGELFF
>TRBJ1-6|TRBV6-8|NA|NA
TGTGCCAGCAGGACGGCGGCTCCCGATTCACCCCTCCACTTT
CASRTAAPDSPLHF
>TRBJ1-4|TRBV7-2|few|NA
TGTGCCAGCAGCTTAGTCTCCTTTAATGAAAAACTGTTTTTT
CASSLVSFNEKLFF
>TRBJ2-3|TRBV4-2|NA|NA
TGTGCCAGCAGCCAAGATGCCCCCGCGGCGCAGTATTTT
CASSQDAPAAQYF
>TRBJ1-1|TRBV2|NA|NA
TGTGCCAGCAGCAGTCAATCCGGGACTGAAGCTTTCTTT
CASSSQSGTEAFF
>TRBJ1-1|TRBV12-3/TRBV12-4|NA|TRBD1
TGTGCCAGCAGCCTTAGAGGGACAGGTCCGGGCACTGAAGCTTTCTTT
CASSLRGTGPGTEAFF
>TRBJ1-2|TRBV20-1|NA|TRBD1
TGCAGTGCAATACACCGGGACAGCGATGGCTACACCTTC
CSAIHRDSDGYTF
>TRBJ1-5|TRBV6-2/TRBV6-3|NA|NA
TGTGCCAGCAGTTACGCGGGCTGGCAGCCCCAGCATTTT
CASSYAGWQPQHF
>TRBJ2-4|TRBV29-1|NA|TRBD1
TGCAGCGTACTACACACAGGGGGCGAAAACATTCAGTACTTC
CSVLHTGGENIQYF
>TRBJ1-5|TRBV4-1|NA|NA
TGCGCCAGCAGCCAAGTTAGTCCAGACAGCTACAATCAGCCCCAGCATTTT
CASSQVSPDSYNQPQHF
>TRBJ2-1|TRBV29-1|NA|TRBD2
TGCAGCGATCAGGGCGGGAGGCCCGAGGCCTACGGTGAGCAGTTCTTC
CSDQGGRPEAYGEQFF
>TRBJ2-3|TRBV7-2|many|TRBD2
TGTGCCAGCAGCTCCCGACTAGCGGGCGGATATACGCAGTATTTT
CASSSRLAGGYTQYF